The sample holds many counts of the clone carrying this T cell receptor beta chain. What it binds is not known. Newly diagnosed, the hyperthyroidism patients had under 2 months' duration and were aged 18 to 65. None of the included patients had other autoimmune diseases, uncontrolled infections, pregnancy or lactation, as these led to exclusion. This specimen comes from a study of Graves' ophthalmopathy and Graves' hyperthyroidism. General study points: In blood, most expanded thyroid clonotypes above 0.001 frequency were also detected.

The CDR3 spans 15 residues. V was pared by 4 bases and J by 6 bases, with 5 bases of the junction left unmatched. Germline V gene sequence: CDR1 SNHLY, CDR2 FYNNEI. Amplified material comprised TCR beta CDR3 regions derived from RNA transcripts. First-round RT-PCR with HTBI primers preceded a second-round multiplex PCR. TCRdb re-called the multiplex PCR reads with MiXCR, one entry per CDR3 protein. This sample has just over 600,000 distinct CDR3 sequences; about 24% occur once, and the top ten carry approximately 7%. The rearrangement uses TRBV2 and TRBJ2-3; 12 bases are a match to TRBD2. The TCR originated in a woman between 18 and 29 years old with stable Graves' hyperthyroidism. Some clones in this sample may be carry-over from other donors' samples. The sample taken for sequencing was peripheral blood. The CDR3 DNA follows: TGTGCCAGCAGTGGAACTAGCGGGAGGCCGGATACGCAGTATTTT. This encodes CASSGTSGRPDTQYF.